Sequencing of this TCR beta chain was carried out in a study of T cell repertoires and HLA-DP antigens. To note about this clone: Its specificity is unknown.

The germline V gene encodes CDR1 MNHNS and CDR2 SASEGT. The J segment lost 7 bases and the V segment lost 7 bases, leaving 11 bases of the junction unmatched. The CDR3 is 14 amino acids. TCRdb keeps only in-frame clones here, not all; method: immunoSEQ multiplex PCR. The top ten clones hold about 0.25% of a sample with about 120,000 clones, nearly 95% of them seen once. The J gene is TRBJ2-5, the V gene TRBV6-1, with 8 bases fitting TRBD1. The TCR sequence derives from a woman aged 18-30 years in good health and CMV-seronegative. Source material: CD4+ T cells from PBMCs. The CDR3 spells CASKWSGTGGTQYF. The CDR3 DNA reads TGTGCCAGCAAGTGGAGTGGGACAGGCGGGACCCAGTACTTC.